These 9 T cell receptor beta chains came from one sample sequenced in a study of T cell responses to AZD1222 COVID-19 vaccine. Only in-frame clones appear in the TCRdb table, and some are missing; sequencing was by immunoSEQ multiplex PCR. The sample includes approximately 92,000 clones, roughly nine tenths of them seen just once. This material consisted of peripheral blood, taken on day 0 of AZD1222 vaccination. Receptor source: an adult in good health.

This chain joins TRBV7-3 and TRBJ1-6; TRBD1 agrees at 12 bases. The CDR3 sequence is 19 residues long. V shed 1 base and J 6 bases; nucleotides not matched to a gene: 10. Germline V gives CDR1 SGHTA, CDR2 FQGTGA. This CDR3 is CASSLRGTGGEAINSPLHF. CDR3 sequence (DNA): TGTGCCAGCAGCTTAAGGGGGACAGGGGGCGAAGCTATTAATTCACCCCTCCACTTT.

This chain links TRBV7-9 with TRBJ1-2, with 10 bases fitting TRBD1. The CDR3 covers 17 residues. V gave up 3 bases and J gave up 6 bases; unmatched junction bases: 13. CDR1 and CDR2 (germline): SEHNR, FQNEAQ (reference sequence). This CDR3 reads CASSFISPGQGRDGYTF. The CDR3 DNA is TGTGCCAGCAGCTTCATCTCGCCGGGACAGGGGAGGGATGGCTACACCTTC.

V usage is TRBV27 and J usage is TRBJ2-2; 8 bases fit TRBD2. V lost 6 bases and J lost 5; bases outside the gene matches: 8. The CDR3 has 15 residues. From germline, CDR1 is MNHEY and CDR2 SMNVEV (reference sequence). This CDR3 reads CASSLGGGQTGELFF. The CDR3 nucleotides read TGTGCCAGCAGCCTCGGGGGGGGACAAACCGGGGAGCTGTTTTTT.

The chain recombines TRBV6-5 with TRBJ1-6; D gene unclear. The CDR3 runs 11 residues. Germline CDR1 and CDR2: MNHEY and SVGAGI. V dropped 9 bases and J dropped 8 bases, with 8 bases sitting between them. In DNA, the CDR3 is TGTGCCAGTCAGCGAGATTCACCCCTCCACTTT. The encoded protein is CASQRDSPLHF.

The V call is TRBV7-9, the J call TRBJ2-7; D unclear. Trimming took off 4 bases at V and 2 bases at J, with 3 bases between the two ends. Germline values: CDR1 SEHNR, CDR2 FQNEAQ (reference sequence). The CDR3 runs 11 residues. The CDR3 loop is CASSSAYEQYF. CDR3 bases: TGTGCCAGCAGCTCTGCCTACGAGCAGTACTTC. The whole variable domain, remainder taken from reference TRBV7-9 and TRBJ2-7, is DTGVSQNPRHKITKRGQNVTFRCDPISEHNRLYWYRQTLGQGPEFLTYFQNEAQLEKSRLLSDRFSAERPKGSFSTLEIQRTEQGDSAMYLCASSSAYEQYFGPGTRLTVT.

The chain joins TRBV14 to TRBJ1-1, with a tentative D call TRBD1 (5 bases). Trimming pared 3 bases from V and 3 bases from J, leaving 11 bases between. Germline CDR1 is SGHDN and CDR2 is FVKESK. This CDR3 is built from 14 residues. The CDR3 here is CASSHWDAHTEAFF. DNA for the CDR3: TGTGCCAGCAGCCACTGGGACGCTCACACTGAAGCTTTCTTT.

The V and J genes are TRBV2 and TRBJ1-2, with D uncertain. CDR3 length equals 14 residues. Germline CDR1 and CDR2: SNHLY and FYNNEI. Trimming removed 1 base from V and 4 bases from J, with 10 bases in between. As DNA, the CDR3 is TGTGCCAGCAGTGAAGGGTGGGGAGGCTATGGCTACACCTTC. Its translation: CASSEGWGGYGYTF.

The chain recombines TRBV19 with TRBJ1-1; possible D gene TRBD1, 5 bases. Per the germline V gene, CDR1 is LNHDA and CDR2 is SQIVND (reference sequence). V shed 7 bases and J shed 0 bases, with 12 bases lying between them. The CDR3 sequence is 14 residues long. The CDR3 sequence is CASMLGRMNTEAFF. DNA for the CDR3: TGTGCCAGTATGCTGGGACGTATGAACACTGAAGCTTTCTTT.

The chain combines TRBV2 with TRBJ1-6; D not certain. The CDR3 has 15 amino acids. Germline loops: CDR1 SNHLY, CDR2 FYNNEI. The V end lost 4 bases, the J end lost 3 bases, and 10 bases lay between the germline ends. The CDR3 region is CASSVASYYNSPLHF. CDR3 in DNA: TGTGCCAGCAGTGTTGCATCTTACTATAATTCACCCCTCCACTTT.